This T cell receptor beta chain was sequenced during a study of regulatory T cells in long-lasting Graves disease. Study information: Antithyroid drugs had been taken under 3 months by newly diagnosed Graves' patients.

Findings and caveats of the study: Graves' patients with persistent disease showed TCR diversity lower than patients newly diagnosed. Persistent patients had a count of shared public clonotypes (2,741) that exceeded that of new patients (about 930).

The V gene lost 0 bases and the J gene lost 4 bases, with 7 bases spanning the gap. Germline CDR1 reads SGDLS; CDR2 reads YYNGEE. This CDR3 region has 13 residues. Time point in this sample: newly diagnosed GD, antithyroid drugs for less than 3 months. After RNA was extracted from PBMCs, the TCR library was made from it. A word on this clonotype: Its matching antigen is unknown.

Arm-PCR with iRepertoire HTBI primers amplified the CDR3 regions for these TCR beta libraries. TCRdb processed the multiplex PCR reads anew with MiXCR; each CDR3 protein has one entry. Found here are roughly 350,000 distinct CDR3 sequences, 16% of them singletons; the top ten hold roughly 27%. This sample also belongs to another study, concerning T cells in Graves' hyperthyroidism and ophthalmopathy.

The input for sequencing was peripheral blood mononuclear cells (PBMCs), taken at new diagnosis, from a patient treated with antithyroid drugs. The rearrangement uses TRBV9 and TRBJ1-2, with D possibly TRBD1 on 5 matching bases. The TCR originated in a man in his forties with Graves disease. CDR3 DNA: TGTGCCAGCAGCGTAGGAGGGACCTATGGCTACACCTTC. The encoded protein is CASSVGGTYGYTF.